Listed below are T cell receptor beta chains from one sample, sequenced in a study of cytomegalovirus exposure and HLA in healthy donors. Method: immunoSEQ multiplex PCR; TCRdb's copy keeps in-frame clones and lacks some. Of approximately 170,000 clones in the sample, 75% to 90% were seen once. Sequencing used PBMCs. The origin of the receptors is a boy aged 2 to 10 in good health and CMV-seronegative. CDR3s include the opening cysteine and the closing phenylalanine or tryptophan. D genes are given only for firm matches. Clone sizes are given selectively: once, few, many, or a class where the clone is expanded.

>TRBJ2-1|NA|NA|TRBV6-5
TGTGCCAGCAGAAGGGGAAGTTCCAATGAGCAGTTCTTC
CASRRGSSNEQFF
>TRBJ1-6|NA|NA|TRBV27
TGTGCCAGCAGTTTATCGTCGGGTCTCGGGTCCTATAATTCACCCCTCCACTTT
CASSLSSGLGSYNSPLHF
>TRBJ2-7|NA|NA|TRBV29-1
TGCAGCGTGGAGGGACAGAAGGACGAGCAGTACTTC
CSVEGQKDEQYF
>TRBJ2-2|TRBD2|NA|TRBV5-1
TGCGCCAGCCAGCGGGAGGAAAACACCGGGGAGCTGTTTTTT
CASQREENTGELFF
>TRBJ2-2|NA|NA|TRBV5-6
TGTGCCAGCAGCTTGAGGGGGGGCGGCACCGGGGAGCTGTTTTTT
CASSLRGGGTGELFF
>TRBJ2-7|TRBD1|once|TRBV7-9
TGTGCCAGCAGCGAAACGACAGGGGTGATCAACGAGCAGTACTTC
CASSETTGVINEQYF
>TRBJ2-5|NA|NA|TRBV2
TGTGCCAGCAGTGAAGCGCTGGGGGGAAAGACCCAGTACTTC
CASSEALGGKTQYF
>TRBJ1-2|NA|NA|TRBV29-1
TGCAGCGTTACTGGACAGCAAAGTGGCTACACCTTC
CSVTGQQSGYTF
>TRBJ1-1|NA|NA|TRBV23-1
TGCGCCAGCAGTCAGTTTAACAGCCGAATTACGAACATGAACACTGAAGCTTTCTTT
CASSQFNSRITNMNTEAFF
>TRBJ1-5|TRBD1|NA|TRBV19
TGTGCCAGTAGTGTGCTCAGGGGGAAGAGCAATCAGCCCCAGCATTTT
CASSVLRGKSNQPQHF
>TRBJ1-4|TRBD1|NA|TRBV19
TGTGCCAGTAGGGGGACAGGGGCAACTAATGAAAAACTGTTTTTT
CASRGTGATNEKLFF
>TRBJ1-1|NA|NA|TRBV19
TGTGCCAGTAGTATTTGGGCAGGGTGGGACACTGAAGCTTTCTTT
CASSIWAGWDTEAFF
>TRBJ2-5|NA|once|TRBV10-1
TGCGCCAGTTCGGGTTCCTCGGGAGAGACCCAGTACTTC
CASSGSSGETQYF
>TRBJ2-1|NA|NA|TRBV10-3
TGTGCCATCAGTGAGTCGATCGGGCTTGGCAGGGTCCTCTCCTACAATGAGCAGTTCTTC
CAISESIGLGRVLSYNEQFF
>TRBJ2-1|TRBD2|once|TRBV4-1
TGCGCCAGCAGCCAAGAGTCGCGGGGGTACAATGAGCAGTTCTTC
CASSQESRGYNEQFF
>TRBJ1-5|TRBD1|few|TRBV6-1
TGTGCCAGCATTCCCGGGACAGGGGGCCGTCAGCCCCAGCATTTT
CASIPGTGGRQPQHF
>TRBJ2-3|NA|NA|TRBV5-4
TGTGCCAGCAGCCCCACAGGGCTTAGCACAGATACGCAGTATTTT
CASSPTGLSTDTQYF
>TRBJ1-2|TRBD1|NA|TRBV2
TGTGCCAGCAGGGGTTCACAGGGGGCGCGGTATGGCTACACCTTC
CASRGSQGARYGYTF
>TRBJ2-2|NA|few|TRBV6-6
TGTGCCAGCAGTTTACTAGCTTCCGGGGAGCTGTTTTTT
CASSLLASGELFF
>TRBJ1-6|NA|NA|TRBV9
TGTGCCAGCAGCGTATCCACAGGGAACAATTCACCCCTCCACTTT
CASSVSTGNNSPLHF
>TRBJ2-7|TRBD2|NA|TRBV4-3
TGCGCCAGCAGCCAAGATGGGGCTAGCGGGTACGAGCAGTACTTC
CASSQDGASGYEQYF
>TRBJ2-1|TRBD2|NA|TRBV5-1
TGCGCCAGCAGCTCGGGACTAGCGGGGGGGAATGAGCAGTTCTTC
CASSSGLAGGNEQFF
>TRBJ1-1|NA|once|TRBV7-9
TGTGCCAGCAGCCCTGGACAGCGATCGAACACTGAAGCTTTCTTT
CASSPGQRSNTEAFF
>TRBJ2-1|TRBD1|NA|TRBV5-1
TGCGCCAGCAGCGGACAGGGGTTCGTAAGGAATGAGCAGTTCTTC
CASSGQGFVRNEQFF
>TRBJ2-7|NA|NA|TRBV7-2
TGTGCCAGCAGCTTAGACGGGAAACGGGGCTACGAGCAGTACTTC
CASSLDGKRGYEQYF
>TRBJ1-5|NA|NA|TRBV5-6
TGTGCCAGCAGCTTGGGCGGAGATAGCAATCAGCCCCAGCATTTT
CASSLGGDSNQPQHF
>TRBJ1-4|TRBD1|NA|TRBV28
TGTGCCAGCTTACCCGGGGGACAGGGAAACGAAAAACTGTTTTTT
CASLPGGQGNEKLFF
>TRBJ2-3|TRBD1|NA|TRBV5-1
TGCGCCAGCAGCTGGAAGACAGGGTTTAGCACAGATACGCAGTATTTT
CASSWKTGFSTDTQYF
>TRBJ2-3|NA|NA|TRBV6-6
TGTGCCGCAAGAATGGGGCCCACAGATACGCAGTATTTT
CAARMGPTDTQYF
>TRBJ1-5|NA|NA|TRBV4-3
TGCGCCAGCAGCCAGGGACCGGGGGATCAGCCCCAGCATTTT
CASSQGPGDQPQHF
>TRBJ2-2|TRBD2|NA|TRBV7-3
TGTGCCAGCAGCTTGGGGGGGAGGGGGAACACCGGGGAGCTGTTTTTT
CASSLGGRGNTGELFF
>TRBJ2-7|NA|NA|TRBV7-9
TGTGCCAGCAGCCCATTAGGGGCCTACGAGCAGTACTTC
CASSPLGAYEQYF
>TRBJ1-1|NA|NA|TRBV30
TGTGCCTGGAAGGGAGGCCCCGGGTTCGGGGAAGCTTTCTTT
CAWKGGPGFGEAFF
>TRBJ1-3|NA|NA|TRBV2
TGTGCCAGCAGCAACCAATTCCCGCCTAGCTCTGGAAACACCATATATTTT
CASSNQFPPSSGNTIYF
>TRBJ2-1|TRBD2|NA|TRBV5-1
TGCGCCAGCAGGTCCGGACTAGTGGGCGGGGAGCAGTTCTTC
CASRSGLVGGEQFF
>TRBJ2-3|NA|few|TRBV19
TGTGCCAGTAGTTCTGGGAGCGCCACAGATACGCAGTATTTT
CASSSGSATDTQYF
>TRBJ1-6|NA|NA|TRBV7-9
TGTGCCAGCAGCCGGACAGACGATAATTCACCCCTCCACTTT
CASSRTDDNSPLHF
>TRBJ1-2|TRBD1|NA|TRBV4-3
TGCGCCAGCAGCCAAGGAGTTACAGGGGAGTTGGACTATGGCTACACCTTC
CASSQGVTGELDYGYTF
>TRBJ2-2|NA|NA|TRBV5-1
TGCGCCAGCAGCTTGGATGGTGAGGAAGGGGAGCTGTTTTTT
CASSLDGEEGELFF
>TRBJ1-6|NA|once|TRBV4-3
TGCGCCAGCAGCCAAGATCGGCAGGGAAATTCACCCCTCCACTTT
CASSQDRQGNSPLHF
>TRBJ1-3|TRBD1|NA|TRBV11-2
TGTGCCAGCAGCTTACTGACAGGGTCGGGAAACACCATATATTTT
CASSLLTGSGNTIYF
>TRBJ2-6|TRBD1|NA|TRBV5-1
TGCGCCAGCAAGACAGGGGCTGGGGCCAACGTCCTGACTTTC
CASKTGAGANVLTF
>TRBJ2-1|TRBD2|NA|TRBV6-1
TGTGCCAGCAGTGCGTTACTAGCGGGTGAGCAGTTCTTC
CASSALLAGEQFF
>TRBJ2-5|TRBD1|NA|TRBV2
TGTGCCAGCAGGCCACAATGGGACAGCCAAGAGACCCAGTACTTC
CASRPQWDSQETQYF
>TRBJ1-2|NA|NA|TRBV15
TGTGCCACCAGCAGACTTAACAGGGTCGGCTACACCTTC
CATSRLNRVGYTF
>TRBJ1-4|NA|NA|TRBV25-1
TGTGCCAGCAGTAAAACAGGCAGGGAAAAACTGTTTTTT
CASSKTGREKLFF